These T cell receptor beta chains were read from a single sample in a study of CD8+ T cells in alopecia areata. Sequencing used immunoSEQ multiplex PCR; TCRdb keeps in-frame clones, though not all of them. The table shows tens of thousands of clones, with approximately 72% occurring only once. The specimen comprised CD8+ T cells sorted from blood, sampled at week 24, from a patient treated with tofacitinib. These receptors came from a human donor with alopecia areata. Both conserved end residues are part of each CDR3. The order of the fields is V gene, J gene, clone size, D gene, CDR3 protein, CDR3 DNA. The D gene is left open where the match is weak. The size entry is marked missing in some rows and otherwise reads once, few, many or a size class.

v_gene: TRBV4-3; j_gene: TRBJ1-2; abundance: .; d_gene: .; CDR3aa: CASSQVGQVMAGNGYTF; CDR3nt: TGCGCCAGCAGCCAAGTGGGCCAAGTTATGGCAGGAAATGGCTACACCTTC
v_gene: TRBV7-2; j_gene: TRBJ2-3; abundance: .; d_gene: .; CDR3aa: CASRLTPLSTDTQYF; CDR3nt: TGTGCCAGCAGGCTGACACCTCTTAGCACAGATACGCAGTATTTT
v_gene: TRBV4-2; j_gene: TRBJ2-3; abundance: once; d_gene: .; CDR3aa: CASSQDEGVRTDTQYF; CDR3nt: TGTGCCAGCAGCCAGGACGAGGGGGTCCGCACAGATACGCAGTATTTT
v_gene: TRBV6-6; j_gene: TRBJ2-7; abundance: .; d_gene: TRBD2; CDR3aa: CASRGVAGETAYEQYF; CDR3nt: TGTGCCAGCCGCGGAGTAGCGGGAGAAACAGCCTACGAGCAGTACTTC
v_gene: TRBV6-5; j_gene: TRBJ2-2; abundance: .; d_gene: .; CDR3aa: CASSYIVATGELFF; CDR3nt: TGTGCCAGCAGTTACATAGTCGCCACCGGGGAGCTGTTTTTT
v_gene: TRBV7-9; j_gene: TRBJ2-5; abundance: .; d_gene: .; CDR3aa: CASSRPIQETQYF; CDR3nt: TGTGCCAGCAGCCGACCGATACAAGAGACCCAGTACTTC
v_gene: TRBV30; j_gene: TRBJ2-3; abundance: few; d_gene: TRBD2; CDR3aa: CAWDTSVSGGDTQYF; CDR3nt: TGTGCCTGGGATACTAGCGTTTCGGGAGGAGATACGCAGTATTTT
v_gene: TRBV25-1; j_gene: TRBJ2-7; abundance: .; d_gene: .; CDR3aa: CASTLRGSYEQYF; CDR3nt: TGTGCCAGCACCCTAAGGGGTTCCTACGAGCAGTACTTC
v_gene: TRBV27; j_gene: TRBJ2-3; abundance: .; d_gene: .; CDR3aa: CASSLLGDTQYF; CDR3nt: TGTGCCAGCAGTTTGCTAGGAGATACGCAGTATTTT
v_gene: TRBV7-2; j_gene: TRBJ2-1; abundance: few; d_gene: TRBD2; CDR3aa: CASSFLTSGPGYYNEQFF; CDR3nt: TGTGCCAGCAGCTTCCTAACTAGCGGGCCGGGATACTACAATGAGCAGTTCTTC
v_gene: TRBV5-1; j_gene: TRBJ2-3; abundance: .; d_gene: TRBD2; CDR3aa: CASSLGLASSTDTQYF; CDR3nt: TGCGCCAGCAGCTTGGGACTAGCGAGTAGCACAGATACGCAGTATTTT
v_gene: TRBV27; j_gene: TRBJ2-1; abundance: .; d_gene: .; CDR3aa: CASSLEQGVEQFF; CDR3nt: TGTGCCAGCAGTTTAGAGCAGGGAGTTGAGCAGTTCTTC
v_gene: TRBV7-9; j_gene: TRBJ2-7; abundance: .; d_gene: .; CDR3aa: CASSLVSYEQYF; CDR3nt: TGTGCCAGCAGCTTAGTGTCCTACGAGCAGTACTTC
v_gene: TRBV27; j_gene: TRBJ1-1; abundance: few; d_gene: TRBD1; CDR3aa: CASSYGTGKTEAFF; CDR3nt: TGTGCCAGCAGTTATGGGACAGGGAAGACTGAAGCTTTCTTT
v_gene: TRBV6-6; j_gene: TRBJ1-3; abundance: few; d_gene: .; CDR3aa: CASSYFDTSAIDTIYF; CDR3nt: TGTGCCAGCAGTTACTTCGACACGTCGGCTATAGACACCATATATTTT
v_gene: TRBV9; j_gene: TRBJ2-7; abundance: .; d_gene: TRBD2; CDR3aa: CASSVGSSGAYEQYF; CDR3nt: TGTGCCAGCAGCGTAGGTTCTAGCGGGGCCTACGAGCAGTACTTC
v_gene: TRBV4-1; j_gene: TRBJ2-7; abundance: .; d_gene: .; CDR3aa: CASSQEMESSYEQYF; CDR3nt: TGCGCCAGCAGCCAAGAGATGGAGAGCTCCTACGAGCAGTACTTC
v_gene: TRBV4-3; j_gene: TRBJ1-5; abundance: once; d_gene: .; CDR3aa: CASSQDTGSGQPQHF; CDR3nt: TGCGCCAGCAGCCAAGATACAGGGTCGGGACAGCCCCAGCATTTT
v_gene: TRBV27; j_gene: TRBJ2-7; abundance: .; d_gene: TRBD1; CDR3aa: CASSLIPGTGSEQYF; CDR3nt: TGTGCCAGCAGTTTAATCCCCGGGACAGGGAGCGAGCAGTACTTC
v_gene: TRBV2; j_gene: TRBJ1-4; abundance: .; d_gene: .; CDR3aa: CASSDRRNEKLFF; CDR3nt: TGTGCCAGCAGTGACAGGCGGAATGAAAAACTGTTTTTT
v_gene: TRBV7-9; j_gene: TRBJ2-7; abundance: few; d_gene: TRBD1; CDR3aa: CASSPSDRPYEQYF; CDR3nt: TGTGCCAGCAGCCCCTCGGACAGGCCCTACGAGCAGTACTTC
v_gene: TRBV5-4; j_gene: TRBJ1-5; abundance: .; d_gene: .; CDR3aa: CASSTKGSNQPQHF; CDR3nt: TGTGCCAGCAGCACGAAGGGTAGCAATCAGCCCCAGCATTTT
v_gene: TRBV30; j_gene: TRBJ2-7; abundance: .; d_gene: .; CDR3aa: CAWRGDVDYEQYF; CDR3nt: TGTGCCTGGAGGGGGGACGTGGACTACGAGCAGTACTTC
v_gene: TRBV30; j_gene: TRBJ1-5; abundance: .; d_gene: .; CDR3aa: CAWSETDGSAQHF; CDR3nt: TGTGCCTGGAGTGAAACGGACGGCAGCGCGCAGCATTTT
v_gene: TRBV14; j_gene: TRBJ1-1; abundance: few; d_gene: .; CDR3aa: CASSHPENVTEAFF; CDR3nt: TGTGCCAGCAGCCACCCCGAGAACGTCACTGAAGCTTTCTTT
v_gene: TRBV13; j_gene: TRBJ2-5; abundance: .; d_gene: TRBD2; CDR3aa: CASSLRGGLLETQYF; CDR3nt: TGTGCCAGCAGCTTGCGGGGGGGCCTTTTAGAGACCCAGTACTTC
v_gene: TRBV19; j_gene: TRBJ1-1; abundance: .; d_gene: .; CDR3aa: CASSSGGSTEAFF; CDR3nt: TGTGCCAGTAGTTCCGGGGGATCCACTGAAGCTTTCTTT
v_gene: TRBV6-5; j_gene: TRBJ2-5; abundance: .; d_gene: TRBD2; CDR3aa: CASSGLAGEETQYF; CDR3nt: TGTGCCAGCAGTGGACTAGCGGGGGAAGAGACCCAGTACTTC
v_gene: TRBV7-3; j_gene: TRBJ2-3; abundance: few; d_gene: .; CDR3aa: CASGLSGFSTDTQYF; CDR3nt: TGTGCCAGCGGCCTAAGCGGTTTCTCCACAGATACGCAGTATTTT
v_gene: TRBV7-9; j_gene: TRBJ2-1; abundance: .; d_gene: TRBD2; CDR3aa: CASSPVGGESSYNEQFF; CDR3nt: TGTGCCAGCAGCCCAGTGGGAGGGGAGAGCTCCTACAATGAGCAGTTCTTC
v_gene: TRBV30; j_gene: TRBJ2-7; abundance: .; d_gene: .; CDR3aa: CAWSLWGPYEQYF; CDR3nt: TGTGCCTGGAGCCTCTGGGGCCCCTACGAGCAGTACTTC
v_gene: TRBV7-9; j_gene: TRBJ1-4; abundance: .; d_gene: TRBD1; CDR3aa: CASSHTGDLRFDKLFF; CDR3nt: TGTGCCAGCAGCCACACAGGGGACCTGAGGTTTGATAAACTGTTTTTT
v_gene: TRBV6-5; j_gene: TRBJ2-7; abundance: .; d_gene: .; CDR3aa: CASSYSLRSDEQYF; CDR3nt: TGTGCCAGCAGTTACTCACTTCGTTCTGACGAGCAGTACTTC
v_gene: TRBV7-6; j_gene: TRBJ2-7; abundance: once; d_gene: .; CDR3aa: CASSDRGFHEQYF; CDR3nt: TGTGCCAGCAGTGACCGGGGGTTCCACGAGCAGTACTTC
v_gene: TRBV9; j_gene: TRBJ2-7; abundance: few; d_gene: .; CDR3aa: CASSVDGGGPREQYF; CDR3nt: TGTGCCAGCAGCGTAGATGGGGGTGGCCCCCGGGAGCAGTACTTC
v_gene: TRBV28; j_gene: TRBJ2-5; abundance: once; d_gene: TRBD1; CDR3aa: CASSTSGQGRQAETQYF; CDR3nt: TGTGCCAGCAGTACCTCCGGACAGGGTAGGCAAGCGGAGACCCAGTACTTC
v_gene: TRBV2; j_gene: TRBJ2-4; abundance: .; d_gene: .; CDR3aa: CASREPGTNENIQYF; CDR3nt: TGTGCCAGCAGGGAGCCAGGGACAAACGAAAACATTCAGTACTTC
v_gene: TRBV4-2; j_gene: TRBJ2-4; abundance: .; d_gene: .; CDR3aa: CASRHRDGENIQYF; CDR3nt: TGTGCCAGCAGGCACCGGGACGGTGAAAACATTCAGTACTTC
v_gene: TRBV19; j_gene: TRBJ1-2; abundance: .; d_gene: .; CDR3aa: CASSLTTGGYTF; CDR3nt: TGTGCCAGCTCCCTGACCACTGGGGGCTACACCTTC
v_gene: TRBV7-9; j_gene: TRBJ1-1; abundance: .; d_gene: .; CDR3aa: CASSDTGVGTEAFF; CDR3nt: TGTGCCAGCAGTGACACCGGGGTGGGCACTGAAGCTTTCTTT
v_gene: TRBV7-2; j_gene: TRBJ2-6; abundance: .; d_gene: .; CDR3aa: CASSSGQSPLSGANVLTF; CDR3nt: TGTGCCAGCAGCTCCGGACAGTCTCCCCTCTCTGGGGCCAACGTCCTGACTTTC
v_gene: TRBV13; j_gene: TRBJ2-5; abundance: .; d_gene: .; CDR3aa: CASSLLGTETQYF; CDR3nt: TGTGCCAGCAGCTTACTAGGGACGGAGACCCAGTACTTC
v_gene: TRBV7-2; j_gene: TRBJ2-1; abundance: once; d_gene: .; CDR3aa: CASSLYGGGFEVSYNEQFF; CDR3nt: TGTGCCAGCAGCTTATATGGTGGTGGCTTTGAAGTGTCCTACAATGAGCAGTTCTTC
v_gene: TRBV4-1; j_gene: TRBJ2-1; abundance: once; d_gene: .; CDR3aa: CASSQDPTGVGNEQFF; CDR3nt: TGCGCCAGCAGCCAAGATCCTACGGGAGTCGGAAATGAGCAGTTCTTC
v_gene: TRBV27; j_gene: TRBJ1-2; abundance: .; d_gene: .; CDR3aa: CASSLSGGRRGNYGYTF; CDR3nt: TGTGCCAGCAGTTTAAGTGGTGGACGGAGGGGCAACTATGGCTACACCTTC
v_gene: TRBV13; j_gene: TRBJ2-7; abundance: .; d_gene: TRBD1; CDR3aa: CASSSLDRVYEQYF; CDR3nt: TGTGCCAGCAGCTCCCTGGACAGGGTCTACGAGCAGTACTTC
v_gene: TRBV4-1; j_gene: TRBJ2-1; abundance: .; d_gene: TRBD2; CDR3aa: CASSQASAGVTRPQFF; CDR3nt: TGCGCCAGCAGCCAAGCTTCGGCGGGAGTAACCAGACCGCAGTTCTTC
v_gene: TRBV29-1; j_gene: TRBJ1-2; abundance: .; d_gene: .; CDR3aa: CSVPNGLGYTF; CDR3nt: TGCAGCGTCCCAAATGGGCTTGGCTACACCTTC
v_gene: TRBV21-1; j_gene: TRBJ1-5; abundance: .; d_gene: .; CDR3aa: CASSGTGGQPQHF; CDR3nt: TGTGCCAGCAGCGGGACAGGGGGTCAGCCCCAGCATTTT
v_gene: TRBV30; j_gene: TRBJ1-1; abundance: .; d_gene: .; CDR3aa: CAWRAGNTEAFF; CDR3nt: TGTGCCTGGAGAGCAGGGAACACTGAAGCTTTCTTT
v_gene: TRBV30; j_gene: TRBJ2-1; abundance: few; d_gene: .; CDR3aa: CAWSVRELSSYNEQFF; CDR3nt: TGTGCCTGGAGTGTACGGGAGTTAAGCTCCTACAATGAGCAGTTCTTC
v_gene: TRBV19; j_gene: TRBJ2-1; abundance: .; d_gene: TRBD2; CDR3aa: CASRLADYNEQFF; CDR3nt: TGTGCCAGTAGACTAGCGGACTACAATGAGCAGTTCTTC
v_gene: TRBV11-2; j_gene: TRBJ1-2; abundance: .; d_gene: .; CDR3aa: CASSIQGFYGYTF; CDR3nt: TGTGCCAGCAGTATCCAGGGTTTTTATGGCTACACCTTC
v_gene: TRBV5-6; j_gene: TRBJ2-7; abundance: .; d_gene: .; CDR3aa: CASSWGIPIRYEQYF; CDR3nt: TGTGCCAGCAGCTGGGGGATCCCCATACGATACGAGCAGTACTTC
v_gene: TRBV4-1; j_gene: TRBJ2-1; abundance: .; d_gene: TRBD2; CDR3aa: CASSQDPSGEQFF; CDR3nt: TGCGCCAGCAGCCAAGACCCTAGCGGGGAGCAGTTCTTC
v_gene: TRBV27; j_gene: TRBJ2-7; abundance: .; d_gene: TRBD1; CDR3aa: CASSYSGQDNSYEQYF; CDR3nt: TGTGCCAGCAGTTACTCAGGACAGGACAACTCCTACGAGCAGTACTTC
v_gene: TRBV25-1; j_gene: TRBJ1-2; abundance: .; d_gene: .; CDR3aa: CASSESRSYGYTF; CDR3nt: TGTGCCAGCAGTGAATCCCGGAGCTATGGCTACACCTTC